The 24 T cell receptor beta chains presented below share a single source sample, sequenced in a study of blood T cells in healthy people across ages. Through a sample-barcoded 5' primer and a J-beta primer mix, a second PCR was run for roughly 6 to 12 cycles. TCRdb itself ran the 5' RACE reads through MiXCR, one entry per CDR3 protein. There are roughly 1.5 million distinct CDR3 sequences in the sample; under 55% occur only once, and roughly 3.7% lies in the top ten. The source material was blood. The receptors derive from a woman younger than 30 in good health.

The rearrangement uses TRBV7-2 and TRBJ2-3; 7 nucleotides align to TRBD1. There are 14 residues in the CDR3. Germline V gives CDR1 SGHTA, CDR2 FQGNSA. J was trimmed by 6 bases and V by 0 bases; bases with no gene match: 3. In nucleotides, the CDR3 is TGTGCCAGCAGCTTAGCGACAGGGTGGGATACGCAGTATTTT. Its protein is CASSLATGWDTQYF.

V usage is TRBV7-2 and J usage is TRBJ2-7; D is perhaps TRBD1 or TRBD2 (5 bases each). The CDR3 runs 15 residues. Germline V gene data show CDR1 as SGHTA and CDR2 as FQGNSA. V dropped 2 bases and J dropped 1 base, with 12 bases sitting between them. In nucleotides, the CDR3 is TGTGCCAGCAGCTTAAATCGGGACGGATCCTACGAGCAGTACTTC. It is translated as CASSLNRDGSYEQYF.

There are a few counts of this clonotype. The chain carries TRBV24-1 and TRBJ1-2; possible D gene TRBD1, 5 bases. The CDR3 consists of 16 residues. Trimming took off 5 bases at V and 2 bases at J, with 17 bases between the two ends. The V gene's germline CDR1 is KGHDR and CDR2 SFDVKD. The CDR3 coding sequence is TGTGCCACCAGTGGACCCCCCGGACACCGAAACTATGGCTACACCTTC. Translated: CATSGPPGHRNYGYTF.

The sample holds a few counts of this clonotype. The chain joins TRBV12-3 or TRBV12-4 to TRBJ1-4; possibly TRBD1 for D (5 bases). V dropped 6 bases and J dropped 8 bases, with 19 bases sitting between them. This CDR3 spans 15 amino acids. CDR3 nucleotide sequence: TGTGCCAGCAGCATCGCAGGGAACGCTTACGAAAAACTGTTTTTT. Amino acids: CASSIAGNAYEKLFF.

CDR3 region: CASSLLLNSDGQFF. The CDR3 DNA is TGTGCCAGCAGTCTTCTCTTGAACTCCGATGGGCAGTTCTTC. V is TRBV6-1 and J is TRBJ2-1; no definite D call. V lost 5 bases, J lost 12 bases, and 20 bases lay in between. This CDR3 region has 14 residues. CDR1 MNHNS and CDR2 SASEGT come from the germline V gene.

The genes are TRBV12-3 or TRBV12-4 and TRBJ2-2, with 8 bases identical to TRBD2. The CDR3 is 14 residues long. J gave up 9 bases and V 6 bases, and 9 bases lay outside the gene matches. The CDR3 nucleotides read TGTGCCAGCAGAACGGGAGGGGATCACCGGGAGCTGTTTTTT. It specifies CASRTGGDHRELFF.

The chain recombines TRBV9 with TRBJ2-1, with D perhaps TRBD1 (5 bases). The assigned J gene may be wrong: the sequence end matches TRBJ2-7 better. The germline V gene has CDR1 SGDLS and CDR2 YYNGEE. This CDR3 is built from 13 residues. The CDR3 coding sequence is TGTGCCAGCAGCACTTACGCAGGGCTCGAGCAGTACTTC. Protein sequence: CASSTYAGLEQYF.

The chain is built from TRBV7-2 and TRBJ1-2, with TRBD1 identical over 7 bases. The CDR3 contains 13 residues. V lost 5 bases and J lost 6; bases outside the gene matches: 6. CDR1 is SGHTA, CDR2 FQGNSA, per germline. The CDR3 here is CASSLGDSDGYTF. The DNA for the CDR3 is TGTGCCAGCAGCCTGGGGGACAGCGATGGCTACACCTTC.

The rearrangement uses TRBV6-5 and TRBJ1-2; D remains ambiguous. CDR1 is MNHEY, CDR2 SVGAGI, per germline. The CDR3 is 19 amino acids. The V end was cut by 2 bases, the J end by 0 bases, with 22 bases between. The CDR3 DNA is TGTGCCAGCAGTTACGTCTCCGTATTAGCGCGCACGGCTAACTATGGCTACACCTTC. It yields the protein CASSYVSVLARTANYGYTF.

The genes are TRBV20-1 and TRBJ2-1, with 12 nucleotides matching TRBD2. The CDR3 has 16 amino acids. V was pared by 6 bases and J by 7 bases, with 13 bases of the junction left unmatched. Per the germline V gene, CDR1 is DFQATT and CDR2 is SNEGSKA (reference sequence). The CDR3 DNA reads as TGCAGTGCGCCTACTAGCGGGGGGTATAGTTGGAATGAGCAGTTCTTC. The encoded protein is CSAPTSGGYSWNEQFF.

The chain joins TRBV7-2 to TRBJ2-1; 9 bases agree with TRBD1. The V gene's germline CDR1 is SGHTA and CDR2 FQGNSA. V was pared by 5 bases and J by 3 bases, with 8 bases of the junction left unmatched. The CDR3 length is 16 residues. DNA of the CDR3: TGTGCCAGCAGCAGGAGACCGGGACAGGGCTACAATGAGCAGTTCTTC. This gives the protein CASSRRPGQGYNEQFF.

CDR3 protein: CAIERATGNTEAFF. The CDR3 DNA is TGTGCCATAGAAAGGGCGACAGGGAACACTGAAGCTTTCTTT. The chain combines TRBV2 with TRBJ1-1; a weak D match, TRBD1 (6 bases). V lost 10 bases, J lost 1 base, and 16 bases lay in between. The germline gives CDR1 SNHLY, CDR2 FYNNEI. There are 14 residues in the CDR3.

V usage is TRBV7-2 and J usage is TRBJ2-5, with a possible D match to TRBD2 (5 bases). Trimming removed 0 bases at V and 11 bases at J, with 22 bases between. The CDR3 consists of 16 residues. Germline V gene sequence: CDR1 SGHTA, CDR2 FQGNSA. The CDR3: CASSLALTSPLREQYF. The DNA of the CDR3 is TGTGCCAGCAGCTTAGCTTTGACATCCCCGCTTAGGGAGCAGTACTTC.

The CDR3 loop is CASSLTTAGGEDTQYF. CDR3 nucleotides: TGTGCCAGCAGTTTAACAACGGCAGGGGGCGAAGATACGCAGTATTTT. The V call is TRBV27, the J call TRBJ2-3, with 8 nucleotides matching TRBD1. V shed 2 bases, J shed 5 bases, and the junction held 9 bases outside the gene matches. In germline, CDR1 is MNHEY, CDR2 SMNVEV (reference sequence). CDR3 length: 16 amino acids.

This clonotype was detected a few times. The J gene is TRBJ2-7, the V gene TRBV4-2; perhaps TRBD2 as D (5 bases). This CDR3 has 15 amino acids. The V end was cut by 0 bases, the J end by 3 bases, with 12 bases between. Germline V gene sequence: CDR1 LGHNA, CDR2 YNFKEQ. CDR3 amino acids: CASSQDLALLYEQYF. The CDR3 DNA sequence: TGTGCCAGCAGCCAAGATCTAGCTCTCCTCTACGAGCAGTACTTC.

This chain joins TRBV5-1 and TRBJ1-2; TRBD1 might be the D (6 bases). Per germline, CDR1 SGHRS and CDR2 YFSETQ. The ends were cut back, 4 bases at V and 4 bases at J, with 20 bases in the middle. This CDR3 is built from 16 residues. The CDR3 is CASSPLGRGLGYGYTF. The CDR3 nucleotides read TGCGCCAGCAGCCCCCTGGGTCGGGGGCTTGGCTATGGCTACACCTTC. The full variable domain, completed using reference TRBV5-1 and TRBJ1-2, is KAGVTQTPRYLIKTRGQQVTLSCSPISGHRSVSWYQQTPGQGLQFLFEYFSETQRNKGNFPGRFSGRQFSNSRSEMNVSTLELGDSALYLCASSPLGRGLGYGYTFGSGTRLTVV.

J is TRBJ2-5 and V is TRBV7-2; maybe TRBD1 (5 bases). Near its end, the DNA agrees better with TRBJ2-7, so the J call may be wrong. Germline V gives CDR1 SGHTA, CDR2 FQGNSA. The CDR3 has 13 amino acids. The CDR3 nucleotides read TGTGCCAGCAGCTTAGTTGGGGCCCACGAGCAGTACTTC. Translating it yields CASSLVGAHEQYF.

CDR3 sequence: CASSLDVGVNYGYTF. CDR3 DNA sequence: TGTGCCAGCAGCTTAGATGTCGGGGTTAACTATGGCTACACCTTC. The rearrangement links TRBV7-9 to TRBJ1-2; D is uncertain. The V and J ends lost 1 base and 1 base respectively, with 10 bases between them. The CDR3 runs 15 residues. Germline V gene sequence: CDR1 SEHNR, CDR2 FQNEAQ (reference sequence).

This chain links TRBV4-2 with TRBJ1-2; 7 bases align to TRBD1. Germline-derived CDR1 and CDR2 are LGHNA and YNFKEQ. The CDR3 is 14 residues long. V shed 0 bases and J 7 bases; nucleotides not matched to a gene: 5. CDR3 DNA: TGTGCCAGCAGCCAAGAAACAGGGGCGAGTGGCTACACCTTC. Amino acids: CASSQETGASGYTF.

This clonotype has a handful of counts. The chain has TRBV28 and TRBJ2-7; 7 bases are a match to TRBD2. V was pared by 5 bases and J by 2 bases, with 21 bases of the junction left unmatched. Per germline, CDR1 MDHEN and CDR2 SYDVKM. The CDR3 spans 19 residues. Here the CDR3 DNA reads TGTGCCAGCAGTCCCGCCGTGGGGACTACAAAATACCACACCTACGAGCAGTACTTC. Amino acids: CASSPAVGTTKYHTYEQYF.

The rearrangement links TRBV28 to TRBJ2-3; a weak D match, TRBD2 (6 bases). Between the trimmed V and J ends, which lost 3 bases and 0 bases, there was a span of 13 bases. Germline V gene sequence: CDR1 MDHEN, CDR2 SYDVKM. The CDR3 consists of 16 residues. The CDR3 coding sequence is TGTGCCAGCAGTTTTGGGGTAGCGGCTAGCACAGATACGCAGTATTTT. Translation gives CASSFGVAASTDTQYF. Full variable domain (rest looked up from reference TRBV28 and TRBJ2-3): DVKVTQSSRYLVKRTGEKVFLECVQDMDHENMFWYRQDPGLGLRLIYFSYDVKMKEKGDIPEGYSVSREKKERFSLILESASTNQTSMYLCASSFGVAASTDTQYFGPGTRLTVL.

This chain links TRBV28 with TRBJ2-1, with 11 bases fitting TRBD2. Germline CDR1 is MDHEN and CDR2 is SYDVKM. This CDR3 has 16 residues. With 1 base clipped from V and 5 bases from J, the junction kept 4 bases outside the gene matches. For the CDR3, the DNA is TGTGCCAGCAGTTTATTCACTAGCGGGAGTGACAATGAGCAGTTCTTC. Translated: CASSLFTSGSDNEQFF.

The chain combines TRBV29-1 with TRBJ2-1; no clear D gene. The CDR3 covers 12 residues. The ends were cut back, 4 bases at V and 9 bases at J, with 13 bases in the middle. CDR1 is SQVTM and CDR2 is ANQGSEA in the germline V gene. CDR3 sequence (DNA): TGCAGCGTTGGGAGTCCTGAGATTGAGCAGTTCTTC. Its protein product is CSVGSPEIEQFF.

This clonotype came up a few times. The chain uses TRBV6-5 and TRBJ1-2; D is unclear. CDR1 is MNHEY, CDR2 SVGAGI, per germline. The CDR3 is made up of 14 amino acids. Trimming cost V 2 bases and J 3 bases, with 10 bases left between them. Here the CDR3 reads CASSYREEDYGYTF. Here the CDR3 DNA reads TGTGCCAGCAGTTACAGGGAAGAGGACTATGGCTACACCTTC.